Following are 20 T cell receptor beta chains from one sample sequenced in a study of blood T cell repertoires in COVID-19. Data came from immunoSEQ multiplex PCR; TCRdb stores just in-frame clones and leaves some out. The sample includes 350,000 to 450,000 clones, more than 80% of them seen just once. Sequencing was done on a sample of peripheral blood. Receptor source: a man in his forties with acute or convalescent COVID-19.

As regards this clone: An end of the junction differs from the germline gene, which may be a read error. V is TRBV12-5 and J is TRBJ2-3; 9 nucleotides line up with TRBD2. The CDR3 is made up of 15 amino acids. Germline CDR1 LGHNT, CDR2 FRNRAP. CDR3 residues: CASGLGGGGTDTQYF. The CDR3 bases are TGTGCTAGTGGTTTGGGCGGGGGGGGCACGGATACGCAGTATTTT.

This clone was recorded once. CDR3 region: CASSSWDSNYGYTF. The DNA for the CDR3 is TGTGCCAGTAGTTCGTGGGACAGTAACTATGGCTACACCTTC. The rearrangement uses TRBV19 and TRBJ1-2; 7 bases map to TRBD1. The CDR3 has 14 residues. Trimming removed 5 bases from V and 1 base from J; junction bases left unmatched: 4. Germline loops: CDR1 LNHDA, CDR2 SQIVND (reference sequence). The variable domain in full, completed from reference TRBV19 and TRBJ1-2, reads DGGITQSPKYLFRKEGQNVTLSCEQNLNHDAMYWYRQDPGQGLRLIYYSQIVNDFQKGDIAEGYSVSREKKESFPLTVTSAQKNPTAFYLCASSSWDSNYGYTFGSGTRLTVV.

V usage is TRBV10-2 and J usage is TRBJ2-7; 8 bases are shared with TRBD1. The CDR3 sequence is 13 residues long. Germline trimming cut 8 bases from V and 0 bases from J; bases unmatched to any gene: 3. Germline V gives CDR1 WSHSY, CDR2 SAAADI. The CDR3 DNA reads as TGCGCCAGCCGACAGGGGAGCTCCTACGAGCAGTACTTC. It encodes CASRQGSSYEQYF.

The chain recombines TRBV21-1 with TRBJ2-1; TRBD1 reflects the table's D call only, with no check against the DNA. TRBV21-1 is annotated as a pseudogene. The CDR3 extends over 17 amino acids. CDR3 bases: TGTGCCAGCAGCAAAGTGGGACAGCCCAGGATCCACAATGAGCAGTTCTTC. Amino acid sequence: CASSKVGQPRIHNEQFF.

The rearrangement links TRBV19 to TRBJ2-7, with 9 bases lining up with TRBD1. Germline trimming cut 10 bases from V and 4 bases from J; bases unmatched to any gene: 5. The CDR3 consists of 12 residues. Germline V gene lookup returns CDR1 LNHDA and CDR2 SQIVND (reference sequence). The CDR3 DNA reads TGTGCCACCTCGGGGACAGGGTACGAGCAGTACTTC. Its protein is CATSGTGYEQYF.

This clone was detected only a few times. The chain recombines TRBV5-1 with TRBJ2-1, with 8 positions matching TRBD2. V gave up 4 bases and J gave up 3 bases; unmatched junction bases: 6. Per germline, CDR1 SGHRS and CDR2 YFSETQ. The CDR3 has 15 residues. This CDR3 is CASSRSGGLYNEQFF. The DNA of the CDR3 is TGCGCCAGCAGCCGAAGCGGGGGCCTCTACAATGAGCAGTTCTTC.

V and J are TRBV3-1 (or the pseudogene TRBV3-2) and TRBJ1-1; D gene ambiguous. Germline lookup yields CDR1 LGHDT and CDR2 YNNKEL (reference sequence). The CDR3 spans 16 residues. The V end was cut by 5 bases, the J end by 11 bases, with 27 bases between. The CDR3 DNA reads as TGTGCCAGCAGCGAGTACAACCCGGGAATATATTTCACGGCTTTCTTT. Translating it yields CASSEYNPGIYFTAFF.

This clone has just one count. The rearrangement links TRBV9 to TRBJ2-3; D is perhaps TRBD2 (6 bases). CDR1 and CDR2 (germline): SGDLS, YYNGEE. Trimming took 4 bases from V and 1 from J, leaving 16 bases between them. The CDR3 extends over 16 amino acids. The CDR3 sequence: CASSPRRGGGTDTQYF. The CDR3 nucleotides are TGTGCCAGCAGCCCTCGCCGGGGAGGAGGCACAGATACGCAGTATTTT.

V gene TRBV3-1 (or the pseudogene TRBV3-2) combines with J gene TRBJ1-2, with D possibly TRBD1 on 6 matching bases. The V end lost 4 bases, the J end lost 5 bases, and 23 bases lay between the germline ends. CDR3 length: 17 residues. Germline V gene sequence: CDR1 LGHDT, CDR2 YNNKEL (reference sequence). The CDR3 region has the DNA TGTGCCAGCAGCCGCAGACTCAGGACAGAACCAGGTTATGGCTACACCTTC. The encoded protein is CASSRRLRTEPGYGYTF.

This clone occurred a few times. The V and J genes are TRBV18 and TRBJ2-2, with D perhaps matching TRBD2 (6 bases). The CDR3 sequence is 15 residues long. Germline V gene data show CDR1 as KGHSH and CDR2 as LQKENI. Trimming stripped 3 bases from V and 0 bases from J, with 8 bases between. The CDR3 nucleotides are TGTGCCAGCTCACCCACTAGCCCGAACACCGGGGAGCTGTTTTTT. This translates into CASSPTSPNTGELFF.

This clone was seen once. This chain links TRBV4-2 with TRBJ2-3, with 10 bases matching TRBD2. Trimming cost V 0 bases and J 2 bases; bases outside gene matches: 5. Germline V gene lookup returns CDR1 LGHNA and CDR2 YNFKEQ. The CDR3 is made up of 17 amino acids. The CDR3 reads CASSQESLAGSTDTQYF. CDR3 coding DNA: TGTGCCAGCAGCCAAGAGTCACTAGCGGGGTCCACAGATACGCAGTATTTT.

Worth noting for this clone: Different DNA sequences within this sample yield the same CDR3. The J gene is TRBJ1-3, the V gene TRBV11-2; 8 bases line up with TRBD1. The V gene end was trimmed by 5 bases and the J gene end by 4 bases; junction bases not matched to a gene: 1. CDR1 and CDR2 from the germline V gene are SGHAT and FQNNGV. The length of the CDR3 is 13 residues. The CDR3 sequence: CASSRDRGNTIYF. CDR3 nucleotides: TGTGCCAGCAGCCGGGACAGGGGAAACACCATATATTTT.

This chain links TRBV6-5 with TRBJ1-1, with D hard to call. Trimming cost V 8 bases and J 1 base, with 8 bases left between them. Germline CDR1 and CDR2: MNHEY and SVGAGI. The CDR3 runs 12 residues. The CDR3 spells CASRRWNTEAFF. Here the CDR3 DNA reads TGTGCCAGCCGGCGGTGGAACACTGAAGCTTTCTTT.

The chain links TRBV11-3 to TRBJ2-2, with 12 bases matching TRBD2. Per the germline V gene, CDR1 is SGHNT and CDR2 is YENEEA. Trimming removed 5 bases from V and 5 bases from J; junction bases left unmatched: 15. The CDR3 has 19 residues. This chain's CDR3 is CASSLTLGTSGRRTGELFF. The DNA for the CDR3 is TGTGCCAGCAGCCTTACTCTGGGTACTAGCGGGAGGAGAACCGGGGAGCTGTTTTTT. Full variable domain (rest looked up from reference TRBV11-3 and TRBJ2-2): EAGVVQSPRYKIIEKKQPVAFWCNPISGHNTLYWYLQNLGQGPELLIRYENEEAVDDSQLPKDRFSAERLKGVDSTLKIQPAELGDSAVYLCASSLTLGTSGRRTGELFFGEGSRLTVL.

This clone showed up just a few times. The rearrangement uses TRBV28 and TRBJ1-2; the match to TRBD1 covers 7 bases. The CDR3 contains 14 residues. The V gene end was trimmed by 6 bases and the J gene end by 4 bases; junction bases not matched to a gene: 8. CDR1 MDHEN and CDR2 SYDVKM come from the germline V gene. Here the CDR3 DNA reads TGTGCCAGCAGGCTACAGGGGCCTTCCTATGGCTACACCTTC. It is translated as CASRLQGPSYGYTF.

The chain has TRBV11-2 and TRBJ1-1, with 7 bases that match TRBD1. The germline V gene encodes CDR1 SGHAT and CDR2 FQNNGV. J gave up 1 base and V 5 bases, and 1 base lay outside the gene matches. The CDR3 runs 13 residues. Written as DNA, the CDR3 is TGTGCCAGCAGCCGGGACAGGAACACTGAAGCTTTCTTT. Its protein product is CASSRDRNTEAFF.

The gene calls are TRBV30 and TRBJ2-1; TRBD2 matches 13 bases. The germline gives CDR1 GTSNPN, CDR2 SVGIG (reference sequence). The CDR3 runs 20 residues. V shed 1 base and J 3 bases; nucleotides not matched to a gene: 15. In DNA, the CDR3 is TGTGCCTGGAGTGGGGGACCCGGGACTAGCGGGATCCGGGACTACAATGAGCAGTTCTTC. Protein sequence: CAWSGGPGTSGIRDYNEQFF.

The chain links TRBV11-1 to TRBJ1-1; weak D call: TRBD1 (6 bases). Trimming left V 5 bases short and J 8 bases short, with 15 bases between. Germline V CDR1 and CDR2: SGHAT, FQDESV (reference sequence). The CDR3 has 13 amino acids. The CDR3 reads CASSPTGLSEAFF. Written as DNA, the CDR3 is TGTGCCAGCAGCCCAACAGGGCTGTCAGAAGCTTTCTTT. The full variable domain, in which reference TRBV11-1 and TRBJ1-1 provide the parts outside the CDR3, is EAEVAQSPRYKITEKSQAVAFWCDPISGHATLYWYRQILGQGPELLVQFQDESVVDDSQLPKDRFSAERLKGVDSTLKIQPAELGDSAMYLCASSPTGLSEAFFGQGTRLTVV.

The chain is built from TRBV11-3 and TRBJ2-7; 8 nucleotides agree with TRBD1. The CDR3 consists of 14 residues. The germline V gene has CDR1 SGHNT and CDR2 YENEEA. Trimming removed 1 base from V and 2 bases from J; junction bases left unmatched: 1. CDR3 sequence (DNA): TGTGCCAGCAGCTTAGGGACAGGGACCTACGAGCAGTACTTC. Translation gives CASSLGTGTYEQYF.

This clone was detected only once. V gene TRBV5-4 combines with J gene TRBJ2-3; D unresolved. The germline V gene has CDR1 SGHNT and CDR2 YYREEE (reference sequence). The length of the CDR3 is 15 residues. The V and J ends lost 0 bases and 10 bases respectively, with 18 bases between them. CDR3 in DNA: TGTGCCAGCAGCTTGGGGGTGACACCCCAATGGGCGCAGTATTTT. It is translated as CASSLGVTPQWAQYF.